The rows below give T cell receptor beta chains drawn from one sample of a study of patients and donors after allogeneic stem cell transplantation. Each CDR3 protein gets one entry after TCRdb re-called the RT-PCR reads with MiXCR. Of about 960,000 distinct CDR3 sequences in the sample, about a sixth were seen once. The specimen sequenced was blood, either unsorted or a sorted T cell fraction (not recorded which). These receptors came from a human donor who was either an allogeneic HSCT recipient or a stem cell or donor lymphocyte infusion donor (not recorded which). It is not recorded whose cells these are; they may come from a transplant donor. Each CDR3 is given with its conserved first and last residue. A D gene is named only where the DNA matches it firmly. Clone size is stated in some rows and not others, as once, few, many or a class when expanded.

CDR3 protein: CASSVELAVYNEQFF
CDR3 DNA: TGTGCCAGCAGCGTAGAACTAGCGGTTTACAATGAGCAGTTCTTC
clone size: .
V gene: TRBV9
J gene: TRBJ2-1
D gene: TRBD2
CDR3 length: 15

CDR3 protein: CASSQEGGGGYTF
CDR3 DNA: TGCGCCAGCAGCCAAGAGGGGGGTGGGGGCTACACCTTC
clone size: few
V gene: TRBV4-3
J gene: TRBJ1-2
D gene: .
CDR3 length: 13

CDR3 protein: CASSEVGSRGQPQHF
CDR3 DNA: TGTGCCAGCAGTGAAGTAGGATCCCGGGGTCAGCCCCAGCATTTT
clone size: .
V gene: TRBV6-1
J gene: TRBJ1-5
D gene: .
CDR3 length: 15

CDR3 protein: CASSCEGFYNEQFF
CDR3 DNA: TGTGCCAGCAGTTGCGAGGGGTTCTACAATGAGCAGTTCTTC
clone size: .
V gene: TRBV6-5
J gene: TRBJ2-1
D gene: .
CDR3 length: 14

CDR3 protein: CSVYKGGRVDTEAFF
CDR3 DNA: TGCAGCGTCTATAAGGGAGGCAGGGTTGACACTGAAGCTTTCTTT
clone size: many
V gene: TRBV29-1
J gene: TRBJ1-1
D gene: .
CDR3 length: 15

CDR3 protein: CATSRDRGRAKNIQYF
CDR3 DNA: TGTGCCACCAGCAGAGATCGAGGGAGAGCCAAAAACATTCAGTACTTC
clone size: few
V gene: TRBV15
J gene: TRBJ2-4
D gene: .
CDR3 length: 16

CDR3 protein: CASSSYSGSALNEQYF
CDR3 DNA: TGTGCCAGCAGCTCCTATAGCGGGTCCGCCCTCAACGAGCAGTACTTC
clone size: few
V gene: TRBV5-5
J gene: TRBJ2-7
D gene: TRBD2
CDR3 length: 16

CDR3 protein: CASIKSTGPYEQYF
CDR3 DNA: TGTGCCAGCATAAAATCGACAGGTCCCTACGAGCAGTACTTC
clone size: few
V gene: TRBV7-2
J gene: TRBJ2-7
D gene: .
CDR3 length: 14

CDR3 protein: CASSEAWRGLQETQYF
CDR3 DNA: TGTGCCAGCAGTGAAGCGTGGCGGGGTCTCCAAGAGACCCAGTACTTC
clone size: .
V gene: TRBV2
J gene: TRBJ2-5
D gene: .
CDR3 length: 16

CDR3 protein: CASSLTGELPYGYTF
CDR3 DNA: TGTGCCAGCAGCTTGACAGGGGAGTTGCCTTATGGCTACACCTTC
clone size: .
V gene: TRBV5-4
J gene: TRBJ1-2
D gene: TRBD1
CDR3 length: 15

CDR3 protein: CASSPNAQGVEPQHF
CDR3 DNA: TGTGCCAGCAGCCCAAACGCCCAGGGTGTAGAGCCCCAGCATTTT
clone size: .
V gene: TRBV2
J gene: TRBJ1-5
D gene: .
CDR3 length: 15

CDR3 protein: CASRPTGTPRWETQYF
CDR3 DNA: TGTGCCAGCAGACCAACCGGGACGCCTCGCTGGGAGACCCAGTACTTC
clone size: many
V gene: TRBV12-3/TRBV12-4
J gene: TRBJ2-5
D gene: .
CDR3 length: 16

CDR3 protein: CASRRGGANTWELFF
CDR3 DNA: TGCGCCAGCAGACGAGGAGGCGCGAACACCTGGGAGCTGTTTTTT
clone size: .
V gene: TRBV4-3
J gene: TRBJ2-2
D gene: .
CDR3 length: 15

CDR3 protein: CASSLGDRGSQETQYF
CDR3 DNA: TGTGCCAGCAGCTTAGGGGACAGGGGGAGCCAAGAGACCCAGTACTTC
clone size: .
V gene: TRBV11-2
J gene: TRBJ2-5
D gene: TRBD1
CDR3 length: 16

CDR3 protein: CASSLVLAGAIAKNIQYF
CDR3 DNA: TGTGCCAGCAGCTTAGTGCTGGCGGGGGCTATAGCCAAAAACATTCAGTACTTC
clone size: .
V gene: TRBV7-2
J gene: TRBJ2-4
D gene: .
CDR3 length: 18

CDR3 protein: CASRRIGLGETQYF
CDR3 DNA: TGTGCCAGCAGAAGAATAGGGCTAGGAGAGACCCAGTACTTC
clone size: .
V gene: TRBV12-3/TRBV12-4
J gene: TRBJ2-5
D gene: .
CDR3 length: 14

CDR3 protein: CSARAPGRRYDNEQFF
CDR3 DNA: TGCAGTGCTAGGGCCCCTGGCCGGAGGTATGACAATGAGCAGTTCTTC
clone size: .
V gene: TRBV20-1
J gene: TRBJ2-1
D gene: .
CDR3 length: 16

CDR3 protein: CSSLGDSYGYTF
CDR3 DNA: TGCAGCTCATTGGGGGACAGCTATGGCTACACCTTC
clone size: .
V gene: TRBV29-1
J gene: TRBJ1-2
D gene: TRBD1
CDR3 length: 12

CDR3 protein: CASSLGGLAGADNEQFF
CDR3 DNA: TGTGCCAGCAGCTTGGGGGGACTAGCGGGAGCGGACAATGAGCAGTTCTTC
clone size: few
V gene: TRBV5-5
J gene: TRBJ2-1
D gene: TRBD2
CDR3 length: 17

CDR3 protein: CASRGLSGKVNEQFF
CDR3 DNA: TGTGCCAGCAGGGGACTCAGCGGGAAGGTCAATGAGCAGTTCTTC
clone size: .
V gene: TRBV7-9
J gene: TRBJ2-1
D gene: TRBD2
CDR3 length: 15

CDR3 protein: CASSVGRRSEQFF
CDR3 DNA: TGTGCCAGCAGTGTGGGAAGGAGGAGTGAGCAGTTCTTC
clone size: few
V gene: TRBV2
J gene: TRBJ2-1
D gene: .
CDR3 length: 13

CDR3 protein: CASSFSALSEAFF
CDR3 DNA: TGTGCCAGCAGCTTTTCGGCTCTGAGTGAAGCTTTCTTT
clone size: few
V gene: TRBV7-9
J gene: TRBJ1-1
D gene: .
CDR3 length: 13

CDR3 protein: CSVATRVRVNTEAFF
CDR3 DNA: TGCAGCGTCGCTACAAGAGTGAGGGTAAACACTGAAGCTTTCTTT
clone size: many
V gene: TRBV29-1
J gene: TRBJ1-1
D gene: .
CDR3 length: 15

CDR3 protein: CASSWARIDTQYF
CDR3 DNA: TGTGCCAGCAGCTGGGCGCGGATAGATACGCAGTATTTT
clone size: .
V gene: TRBV11-2
J gene: TRBJ2-3
D gene: .
CDR3 length: 13

CDR3 protein: CSAPPLGGTEKLFF
CDR3 DNA: TGCAGTGCGCCGCCCTTGGGAGGGACTGAAAAACTGTTTTTT
clone size: .
V gene: TRBV20-1
J gene: TRBJ1-4
D gene: .
CDR3 length: 14

CDR3 protein: CTGQGIDTQYF
CDR3 DNA: TGCACTGGACAGGGGATAGATACGCAGTATTTT
clone size: few
V gene: TRBV20-1
J gene: TRBJ2-3
D gene: TRBD1
CDR3 length: 11

CDR3 protein: CASSLVFGSGGLSSTDTQYF
CDR3 DNA: TGCGCCAGCAGCTTGGTGTTCGGTAGCGGGGGGCTTAGTAGCACAGATACGCAGTATTTT
clone size: few
V gene: TRBV5-1
J gene: TRBJ2-3
D gene: TRBD2
CDR3 length: 20

CDR3 protein: CSASGTDNEKLFF
CDR3 DNA: TGCAGTGCTTCCGGGACGGATAATGAAAAACTGTTTTTT
clone size: .
V gene: TRBV20-1
J gene: TRBJ1-4
D gene: .
CDR3 length: 13

CDR3 protein: CAWSVSGMNTEAFF
CDR3 DNA: TGTGCCTGGAGTGTCTCAGGGATGAACACTGAAGCTTTCTTT
clone size: few
V gene: TRBV30
J gene: TRBJ1-1
D gene: .
CDR3 length: 14

CDR3 protein: CSVPGLWEQFF
CDR3 DNA: TGCAGCGTTCCAGGTTTATGGGAGCAGTTCTTC
clone size: few
V gene: TRBV29-1
J gene: TRBJ2-1
D gene: .
CDR3 length: 11

CDR3 protein: CASSPTSGAFYEQYF
CDR3 DNA: TGTGCCAGCAGTCCTACTAGCGGGGCCTTTTACGAGCAGTACTTC
clone size: .
V gene: TRBV12-3/TRBV12-4
J gene: TRBJ2-7
D gene: TRBD2
CDR3 length: 15

CDR3 protein: CASSHPRQTNTEAFF
CDR3 DNA: TGTGCCAGCAGCCACCCGCGCCAGACGAACACTGAAGCTTTCTTT
clone size: .
V gene: TRBV3-1
J gene: TRBJ1-1
D gene: .
CDR3 length: 15

CDR3 protein: CATSRDPAGRNTIYF
CDR3 DNA: TGTGCCACCAGCAGAGATCCCGCAGGGAGAAACACCATATATTTT
clone size: .
V gene: TRBV15
J gene: TRBJ1-3
D gene: .
CDR3 length: 15